The 27 T cell receptor beta chains presented below share a single source sample, sequenced in a study of early T cells in non-severe SARS-CoV-2 infection. TCRdb reanalysed the 5' RACE reads using MiXCR and keeps one entry per CDR3 protein. In the table there are 50,000 to 75,000 distinct CDR3 sequences, around 11% of which are singletons. Sequenced material: whole blood, taken at baseline. These receptors originate from an adult who was a healthcare worker with PCR-confirmed SARS-CoV-2 infection or an uninfected control (not recorded which). The donor label of this sample is uncertain.

The CDR3 loop is CASSSTSGQETQYF. In DNA form, the CDR3 reads TGTGCCAGCAGTTCAACTAGCGGGCAAGAGACCCAGTACTTC. The chain is built from TRBV12-3 or TRBV12-4 and TRBJ2-5; 9 nucleotides align to TRBD2. The ends lost 4 bases at V and 2 bases at J; junction bases unmatched: 2. The CDR3 covers 14 residues.

V usage is TRBV5-1 and J usage is TRBJ2-5; the match to TRBD1 covers 8 bases. Germline V lookup: CDR1 SGHRS, CDR2 YFSETQ. The CDR3 is 14 residues long. V lost 1 base and J lost 5; bases outside the gene matches: 4. The CDR3 loop reads CASSLSGGGETQYF. The CDR3 DNA reads as TGCGCCAGCAGCTTGTCAGGGGGCGGTGAGACCCAGTACTTC. Full variable domain (rest looked up from reference TRBV5-1 and TRBJ2-5): KAGVTQTPRYLIKTRGQQVTLSCSPISGHRSVSWYQQTPGQGLQFLFEYFSETQRNKGNFPGRFSGRQFSNSRSEMNVSTLELGDSALYLCASSLSGGGETQYFGPGTRLLVL.

This clonotype was seen ten or more times. This sequence joins TRBV6-5 and TRBJ1-4, with TRBD1 matching over 7 bases. Germline V gene sequence: CDR1 MNHEY, CDR2 SVGAGI. The CDR3 has 13 amino acids. Trimming took 6 bases from V and 7 from J; bases not matched to a gene: 5. The CDR3 reads CASRPGTAEKLFF. CDR3 nucleotide sequence: TGTGCCAGCAGGCCCGGGACAGCTGAAAAACTGTTTTTT.

This clonotype was seen ten or more times. The CDR3 sequence: CASTERGALGYTF. CDR3 nucleotide sequence: TGTGCCAGCACCGAACGGGGGGCGCTTGGCTACACCTTC. The chain uses TRBV6-6 and TRBJ1-2; weak D call: TRBD1 (6 bases). The CDR3 contains 13 residues. CDR1 and CDR2 from the germline V gene are MNHNY and SVGAGI (reference sequence). Trimming removed 7 bases from V and 7 bases from J, with 16 bases in between.

This clonotype was observed a few times. V gene TRBV29-1 combines with J gene TRBJ1-1, with D perhaps matching TRBD1 (5 bases). V was pared by 7 bases and J by 4 bases, with 19 bases between. The germline V gene has CDR1 SQVTM and CDR2 ANQGSEA. There are 14 residues in the CDR3. The CDR3 reads CSERDRARFTEAFF. The DNA of the CDR3 is TGCAGCGAGAGAGACAGAGCTCGTTTCACTGAAGCTTTCTTT.

This clonotype has ten or more counts. CDR3 DNA: TGTGCCAGCAGGGACAGGGAATCACCCCTCCACTTT. Its protein product is CASRDRESPLHF. This chain connects TRBV7-9 to TRBJ1-6; 8 nucleotides match TRBD1. Germline-derived CDR1 and CDR2 are SEHNR and FQNEAQ (reference sequence). V lost 6 bases and J lost 10; bases outside the gene matches: 2. This CDR3 has 12 amino acids.

This clonotype was detected only a few times. The chain couples TRBV27 to TRBJ1-3; 7 bases align to TRBD1. J gave up 1 base and V 6 bases, and 0 bases lay outside the gene matches. CDR1 MNHEY and CDR2 SMNVEV come from the germline V gene (reference sequence). The CDR3 runs 13 residues. The CDR3 DNA is TGTGCCAGCAGGGACAGGTCTGGAAACACCATATATTTT. Translated, it gives CASRDRSGNTIYF.

This chain's CDR3 is CASTKGNTEAFF. CDR3 nucleotides: TGTGCCAGCACCAAAGGCAACACTGAAGCTTTCTTT. J is TRBJ1-1 and V is TRBV6-5; D gene unclear. Germline V lookup: CDR1 MNHEY, CDR2 SVGAGI. This CDR3 contains 12 residues. V was shortened by 7 bases and J by 2 bases, with 8 bases between the two germline ends.

The V and J genes are TRBV12-3 or TRBV12-4 and TRBJ1-4; D is perhaps TRBD1 (6 bases). The CDR3 totals 14 residues. The V gene lost 5 bases and the J gene lost 5 bases, with 12 bases spanning the gap. The CDR3 sequence: CASSRTDKNEKLFF. The CDR3 region has the DNA TGTGCCAGCAGTAGGACAGACAAGAATGAAAAACTGTTTTTT.

The chain uses TRBV7-2 and TRBJ2-2, with 9 bases fitting TRBD2. J lost 4 bases, V lost 2 bases, and 8 bases had no gene match. CDR1 and CDR2 from the germline V gene are SGHTA and FQGNSA. The CDR3 sequence is 17 residues long. CDR3 sequence (DNA): TGTGCCAGCAGCTTAAAGCGGGGGGCAAGGGGCACCGGGGAGCTGTTTTTT. This encodes CASSLKRGARGTGELFF.

In this sample, this clonotype turned up a few times. The chain joins TRBV5-1 to TRBJ1-3; D is undetermined. With 1 base removed from V and 3 bases from J, the gap between germline ends came to 17 bases. The CDR3 contains 17 residues. Germline CDR1 reads SGHRS; CDR2 reads YFSETQ. The CDR3 protein is CASSLRSSRGIGNTIYF. CDR3 DNA: TGCGCCAGCAGCTTGAGGTCATCCCGAGGCATTGGAAACACCATATATTTT.

There are a few counts of this clonotype. The chain combines TRBV12-3 or TRBV12-4 with TRBJ1-5; 10 nucleotides align to TRBD1. Trimming took 2 bases from V and 4 from J; bases not matched to a gene: 2. The CDR3 spans 15 residues. CDR3 DNA: TGTGCCAGCAGTTTACGGACAGGGGGGAATCAGCCCCAGCATTTT. It encodes CASSLRTGGNQPQHF.

This rearrangement joins TRBV5-1 to TRBJ2-4; 9 bases align to TRBD1. Trimming at V came to 4 bases and at J to 0 bases, leaving 11 bases not matched to a gene. This CDR3 contains 18 residues. Germline CDR1 and CDR2: SGHRS and YFSETQ. CDR3 protein: CASSEGQGGQLAKNIQYF. CDR3 in DNA: TGCGCCAGCAGCGAGGGACAGGGCGGCCAACTAGCCAAAAACATTCAGTACTTC.

Only a few counts were recorded for this clonotype. The V and J genes are TRBV19 and TRBJ2-2; D remains unclear. V was shortened by 6 bases and J by 4 bases, with 12 bases between the two germline ends. Looked up from germline, CDR1 is LNHDA and CDR2 is SQIVND (reference sequence). This CDR3 contains 14 residues. The CDR3: CASRDPLGTGELFF. The CDR3 DNA follows: TGTGCCAGTAGGGACCCATTAGGCACCGGGGAGCTGTTTTTT.

The V call is TRBV7-2, the J call TRBJ2-3; 11 bases are shared with TRBD2. The CDR3 spans 16 residues. J gave up 4 bases and V 5 bases, and 8 bases lay outside the gene matches. Germline V gene sequence: CDR1 SGHTA, CDR2 FQGNSA. Here the CDR3 reads CASSTTSGGGADTQYF. The CDR3 DNA reads TGTGCCAGCAGCACAACTAGCGGGGGCGGGGCAGATACGCAGTATTTT.

This clonotype was counted between two and nine times. V usage is TRBV12-3 or TRBV12-4 and J usage is TRBJ2-7; D not certain. Trimming shortened V by 2 bases and J by 1 base, and 3 bases separated the two germline ends. The CDR3 is 12 amino acids. The CDR3 DNA follows: TGTGCCAGCAGTTTAACTTCCTACGAGCAGTACGTC. Translating it yields CASSLTSYEQYV.

This clonotype was observed a single time. The rearrangement joins TRBV7-9 to TRBJ2-5; 11 bases map to TRBD2. The CDR3 runs to 19 residues. Germline V gene data show CDR1 as SEHNR and CDR2 as FQNEAQ (reference sequence). Germline trimming cut 1 base from V and 1 base from J; bases unmatched to any gene: 11. The CDR3: CASSLGGRLAGPTQETQYF. CDR3 nucleotides: TGTGCCAGCAGCTTAGGGGGTCGACTAGCGGGGCCCACCCAAGAGACCCAGTACTTC.

The V call is TRBV4-1, the J call TRBJ2-3; 9 positions match TRBD2. V dropped 0 bases and J dropped 2; count of bases not matched to a gene: 3. Germline V lookup: CDR1 MGHRA, CDR2 YSYEKL. The CDR3 sequence is 16 residues long. The CDR3 DNA follows: TGCGCCAGCAGCCAAGAAGGCGGGAGGGCCACAGATACGCAGTATTTT. Translation: CASSQEGGRATDTQYF.

The chain uses TRBV4-1 and TRBJ1-5, with TRBD1 identical over 11 bases. J was trimmed by 5 bases and V by 1 base; bases with no gene match: 4. Germline loops: CDR1 MGHRA, CDR2 YSYEKL. The CDR3 consists of 16 residues. The CDR3 DNA reads as TGCGCCAGCAGCCAAGTCCGGGACAGGGGGTATCAGCCCCAGCATTTT. It encodes CASSQVRDRGYQPQHF.

The chain is built from TRBV25-1 and TRBJ2-3, with D possibly being TRBD2 (6 bases). Per the germline V gene, CDR1 is MGHDK and CDR2 is SYGVNS. Trimming stripped 4 bases from V and 3 bases from J, with 11 bases between. The CDR3 has 14 amino acids. This CDR3 reads CASSGGLGTDTQYF. The CDR3 bases are TGTGCCAGCAGTGGGGGACTTGGAACAGATACGCAGTATTTT.

This clonotype has ten or more counts. The rearrangement uses TRBV6-2 or TRBV6-3 and TRBJ2-4; D is possibly TRBD1 (5 bases). Trimming removed 0 bases from V and 0 bases from J, with 9 bases in between. CDR1 MNHEY and CDR2 SVGEGT come from the germline V gene. There are 16 residues in the CDR3. For the CDR3, the DNA is TGTGCCAGCAGTTACTCAATCGACAGAGCCAAAAACATTCAGTACTTC. It yields the protein CASSYSIDRAKNIQYF.

This clonotype showed up just a few times. The chain links TRBV4-1 to TRBJ2-3; 7 bases are a match to TRBD2. This CDR3 comprises 16 residues. J was trimmed by 2 bases and V by 1 base; bases with no gene match: 6. The germline V gene encodes CDR1 MGHRA and CDR2 YSYEKL. The CDR3 coding sequence is TGCGCCAGCAGCCAAGGGGCTAGCGGCCCCACAGATACGCAGTATTTT. Encoded protein: CASSQGASGPTDTQYF.

This CDR3 reads CASSLQGLNTEAFF. As DNA, the CDR3 is TGTGCCAGCAGTTTACAGGGACTGAACACTGAAGCTTTCTTT. The chain recombines TRBV12-3 or TRBV12-4 with TRBJ1-1, with D perhaps matching TRBD1 (5 bases). V lost 2 bases and J lost 0, with 7 bases in between. The CDR3 is 14 residues long.

The CDR3 nucleotides are TGTGCCAGCTCCCCCGCCCGGGGTGACTACGATACGCAGTATTTT. Protein: CASSPARGDYDTQYF. The gene calls are TRBV18 and TRBJ2-3; possible D gene TRBD2, 5 bases. The V end was cut by 6 bases, the J end by 6 bases, with 19 bases between. Germline V gives CDR1 KGHSH, CDR2 LQKENI. This CDR3 region has 15 residues.

Here the CDR3 reads CASSPITGVSSYEQYV. CDR3 DNA: TGTGCCAGCAGCCCGATAACAGGGGTGTCCTCCTACGAGCAGTACGTC. The chain recombines TRBV7-9 with TRBJ2-7; 7 bases line up with TRBD1. J gave up 0 bases and V 5 bases, and 10 bases lay outside the gene matches. Germline-derived CDR1 and CDR2 are SEHNR and FQNEAQ (reference sequence). There are 16 residues in the CDR3.

The chain employs TRBV6-1 and TRBJ1-2, with 10 bases that match TRBD1. Germline CDR1 MNHNS, CDR2 SASEGT. With 6 bases clipped from V and 7 bases from J, the junction kept 5 bases outside the gene matches. The CDR3 length is 13 residues. CDR3 loop: CASRGQGSLGYTF. The CDR3 DNA reads as TGTGCCAGCAGGGGACAGGGGAGTCTTGGCTACACCTTC.

The V call is TRBV30, the J call TRBJ1-4, with D possibly matching TRBD1 (6 bases). The CDR3 runs 16 residues. V dropped 0 bases and J dropped 0 bases, with 11 bases sitting between them. Germline V CDR1 and CDR2: GTSNPN, SVGIG (reference sequence). The CDR3 here is CAWSVTGFSTNEKLFF. Written as DNA, the CDR3 is TGTGCCTGGAGTGTGACAGGTTTCTCAACTAATGAAAAACTGTTTTTT.